The rows below give T cell receptor beta chains drawn from one sample of a study of T cells after yellow fever vaccination. TCRdb processed the 5' RACE reads anew with MiXCR; each CDR3 protein has one entry. The sample shows 350,000 to 450,000 distinct CDR3 sequences, about 19% of them seen only once. Sequenced here: PBMCs, sampled before the yellow fever booster vaccination. The receptor set was obtained from a man in his late teens or twenties who received the YFV17D yellow fever vaccine. Both conserved end residues are part of each CDR3. A D gene is named only where the DNA matches it firmly. Size is stated for part of the rows, as once, few or many counts, or as a class when the clone is expanded.

v_gene	d_gene	abundance	j_gene	CDR3aa	CDR3nt
TRBV20-1	NA	many	TRBJ1-2	CSAHYYGYTF	TGCAGTGCTCATTACTATGGCTACACCTTC
TRBV6-5	TRBD1	NA	TRBJ2-3	CASSHRGRQADTQYF	TGTGCCAGCAGCCACAGGGGGCGCCAGGCAGATACGCAGTATTTT
TRBV20-1	TRBD1	NA	TRBJ1-6	CSAGRQGRYSPLHF	TGCAGTGCTGGCCGACAGGGAAGGTATTCACCCCTCCACTTT
TRBV19	NA	NA	TRBJ2-1	CASQTSRGTSYNEQFF	TGTGCCAGCCAAACCTCTCGAGGCACCTCCTACAATGAGCAGTTCTTC
TRBV19	NA	NA	TRBJ1-4	CASSIVRGATNEKLFF	TGTGCCAGTAGTATCGTTCGGGGTGCAACTAATGAAAAACTGTTTTTT
TRBV6-6	TRBD1	few	TRBJ1-4	CASSTGTGLLGKLFF	TGTGCCAGCAGTACCGGGACAGGGTTGTTAGGAAAACTGTTTTTT
TRBV5-1	NA	few	TRBJ1-1	CASSSQGRHTEAFF	TGCGCCAGCAGCTCCCAGGGCCGGCACACTGAAGCTTTCTTT
TRBV29-1	NA	many	TRBJ1-1	CSVEKGWDTEAFF	TGCAGCGTTGAGAAGGGTTGGGACACTGAAGCTTTCTTT
TRBV7-2	TRBD1	NA	TRBJ1-2	CASSRSQGARDGYTF	TGTGCCAGCAGCCGGTCACAGGGGGCGCGAGATGGCTACACCTTC
TRBV27	NA	NA	TRBJ1-4	CASSLAGRSEKLFF	TGTGCCAGCAGTTTAGCGGGACGATCTGAAAAACTGTTTTTT
TRBV6-5	NA	NA	TRBJ1-1	CASSYSQDTDTEAFF	TGTGCCAGCAGTTACTCGCAAGATACGGACACTGAAGCTTTCTTT
TRBV9	NA	NA	TRBJ1-4	CASNSGISNEKLFF	TGTGCCAGCAATTCAGGGATATCTAATGAAAAACTGTTTTTT
TRBV7-9	NA	many	TRBJ2-1	CASSLLASSYNEQFF	TGTGCCAGCAGCTTACTGGCCAGCTCCTACAATGAGCAGTTCTTC
TRBV5-1	NA	NA	TRBJ1-1	CASSFDRDVSARTEAFF	TGCGCCAGCAGCTTCGATCGAGACGTCTCGGCTCGGACTGAAGCTTTCTTT
TRBV5-1	NA	few	TRBJ1-5	CASSPTWGTGQPQHF	TGCGCCAGCAGCCCCACCTGGGGGACTGGTCAGCCCCAGCATTTT
TRBV24-1	NA	NA	TRBJ1-5	CATSTYPGHLSPQYLYSNQPQHF	TGTGCCACCAGTACTTACCCAGGACATCTATCCCCCCAATACCTTTATAGCAATCAGCCCCAGCATTTT
TRBV6-5	NA	few	TRBJ2-5	CASRTQVQETQYF	TGTGCCAGCAGGACACAGGTCCAAGAGACCCAGTACTTC
TRBV6-7	NA	NA	TRBJ2-1	CASHRGGRGLYNEQFF	TGTGCCAGCCATAGGGGGGGCAGGGGGCTCTACAATGAGCAGTTCTTC
TRBV5-5	NA	NA	TRBJ2-3	CASSLDSFITQYF	TGTGCCAGCAGCTTGGATTCCTTCATTACGCAGTATTTT
TRBV9	NA	few	TRBJ1-6	CASSVDNNSPLHF	TGTGCCAGCAGCGTAGACAATAATTCACCCCTCCACTTT
TRBV20-1	NA	few	TRBJ1-3	CSASVRNSGNTIYF	TGCAGTGCTAGCGTGCGGAACTCTGGAAACACCATATATTTT
TRBV29-1	TRBD2	few	TRBJ2-6	CSASGGRTSSGANVLTF	TGCAGCGCCTCGGGGGGACGGACTTCGTCTGGGGCCAACGTCCTGACTTTC
TRBV5-1	NA	NA	TRBJ1-2	CASSLGTEFYGYTF	TGCGCCAGCAGCTTGGGGACAGAATTCTATGGCTACACCTTC
TRBV13	NA	NA	TRBJ1-6	CASSRAGSYNSPLHF	TGTGCCAGCAGCCGGGCTGGCTCCTATAATTCACCCCTCCACTTT
TRBV7-9	TRBD1	NA	TRBJ2-5	CASSRTGDLYF	TGTGCCAGCAGCCGAACAGGGGATCTGTACTTC
TRBV7-9	TRBD1	NA	TRBJ1-2	CASSWGDRERYGYTF	TGTGCCAGCAGTTGGGGGGACAGGGAGAGGTATGGCTACACCTTC
TRBV4-3	TRBD2	NA	TRBJ2-5	CASSLGLAGEGETQYF	TGCGCCAGCAGCCTCGGACTAGCGGGGGAAGGGGAGACCCAGTACTTC
TRBV2	NA	NA	TRBJ1-4	CASSEGGDAEKLFF	TGTGCCAGCAGTGAAGGGGGGGACGCTGAAAAACTGTTTTTT
TRBV9	NA	NA	TRBJ2-4	CASSVEQERAKNIQYF	TGTGCCAGCAGCGTAGAACAGGAACGAGCCAAAAACATTCAGTACTTC
TRBV29-1	TRBD1	few	TRBJ1-1	CSVEVDRESFF	TGCAGCGTTGAAGTCGACAGGGAGTCTTTCTTT
TRBV2	TRBD1	few	TRBJ2-5	CASSEVTGQGTQYF	TGTGCCAGCAGCGAAGTGACAGGACAGGGGACCCAGTACTTC
TRBV7-8	NA	NA	TRBJ2-2	CASSSRRGRGAANTGELFF	TGTGCCAGCAGCTCCCGGAGGGGGCGGGGGGCTGCGAACACCGGGGAGCTGTTTTTT
TRBV9	NA	once	TRBJ2-7	CASSPRYSFEQYF	TGTGCCAGCAGTCCCCGTTACAGCTTCGAGCAGTACTTC
TRBV5-1	TRBD1	NA	TRBJ2-3	CASSYRTGDTDTQYF	TGCGCCAGCAGCTACAGGACAGGGGACACAGATACGCAGTATTTT
TRBV20-1	NA	NA	TRBJ2-2	CSAQELANTGELFF	TGCAGTGCCCAGGAGCTGGCGAACACCGGGGAGCTGTTTTTT
TRBV5-1	NA	NA	TRBJ2-7	CASSSGHASYEQYF	TGCGCCAGCAGCTCCGGACATGCCTCCTACGAGCAGTACTTC
TRBV7-9	NA	few	TRBJ2-5	CASTRGFQETQYF	TGTGCCAGCACCCGGGGGTTCCAAGAGACCCAGTACTTC
TRBV7-2	NA	NA	TRBJ2-3	CASSLAAAPTDTQYF	TGTGCCAGCAGCTTAGCCGCGGCACCCACAGATACGCAGTATTTT
TRBV7-9	NA	NA	TRBJ2-4	CASSPVVGLAKNIQYF	TGTGCCAGCAGCCCGGTGGTAGGGCTGGCCAAAAACATTCAGTACTTC
TRBV6-5	NA	many	TRBJ1-4	CASSYRFNGFNENLFF	TGTGCCAGCAGTTACCGCTTTAATGGTTTTAATGAAAACCTGTTTTTT
TRBV7-9	TRBD1	few	TRBJ2-7	CASSLRDLSDRGGEQYF	TGTGCCAGCAGCCTTAGGGACCTTTCGGACAGGGGAGGCGAGCAGTACTTC
TRBV7-2	NA	few	TRBJ2-5	CASSLGHSQETQYF	TGTGCCAGCAGCTTAGGCCACAGCCAAGAGACCCAGTACTTC
TRBV6-7	NA	NA	TRBJ1-6	CASSYTQDRANSPLHF	TGTGCCAGCAGTTACACCCAGGACAGAGCAAATTCACCCCTCCACTTT
TRBV15	NA	few	TRBJ1-4	CATSRGWATNEKLFF	TGTGCCACCAGCAGAGGTTGGGCAACTAATGAAAAACTGTTTTTT
TRBV29-1	TRBD2	few	TRBJ2-1	CSVSGTSGGANNEQFF	TGCAGCGTTTCCGGGACTAGCGGGGGGGCGAACAATGAGCAGTTCTTC
TRBV6-1	TRBD1	NA	TRBJ1-6	CASSEPGQYNSPLHF	TGTGCCAGCAGTGAGCCGGGACAGTATAATTCACCCCTCCACTTT
TRBV5-5	NA	NA	TRBJ2-5	CASSILRRGGETQYF	TGTGCCAGCAGCATACTCCGGCGGGGCGGCGAGACCCAGTACTTC
TRBV11-1	TRBD1	NA	TRBJ2-2	CASRLRQGMNTGELFF	TGTGCCAGCAGGTTACGACAGGGAATGAACACCGGGGAGCTGTTTTTT
TRBV15	NA	few	TRBJ2-5	CATSRDRGDSLRQETQYF	TGTGCCACCAGCAGAGATAGGGGGGACAGCCTCCGCCAAGAGACCCAGTACTTC
TRBV20-1	NA	few	TRBJ2-3	CSARDGGGRPTDTQYF	TGCAGTGCTAGAGATGGAGGGGGGCGTCCCACAGATACGCAGTATTTT
TRBV20-1	NA	few	TRBJ2-7	CSARDRLRGYEQYF	TGCAGTGCTAGAGATCGTCTTCGGGGCTACGAGCAGTACTTC
TRBV6-2/TRBV6-3	NA	few	TRBJ2-3	CASSSGPDTQYF	TGTGCCAGCAGTTCAGGCCCAGATACGCAGTATTTT
TRBV7-8	NA	NA	TRBJ2-4	CASSLTVIDIQYF	TGTGCCAGCAGCTTAACAGTAATAGACATTCAGTACTTC
TRBV7-9	NA	NA	TRBJ1-4	CASSPGLAEKLFF	TGTGCCAGCAGTCCTGGGTTGGCTGAAAAACTGTTTTTT
TRBV4-1	TRBD2	few	TRBJ2-7	CASSPGASGGYEQYF	TGCGCCAGCAGCCCCGGGGCTAGCGGGGGCTACGAGCAGTACTTC
TRBV4-3	NA	NA	TRBJ2-5	CASSHNSRRWETQYF	TGCGCCAGCAGCCATAACTCGCGACGGTGGGAGACCCAGTACTTC
TRBV5-4	TRBD1	NA	TRBJ2-1	CASSPQDRGNTEQFF	TGTGCCAGCAGCCCCCAGGACAGGGGGAACACTGAGCAGTTCTTC
TRBV5-1	NA	few	TRBJ2-1	CASSPQGGRVDEQFF	TGCGCCAGCAGCCCGCAGGGAGGTAGAGTCGATGAGCAGTTCTTC
TRBV6-6	NA	few	TRBJ2-3	CASRDWDTQYF	TGTGCCAGCAGAGACTGGGATACGCAGTATTTT